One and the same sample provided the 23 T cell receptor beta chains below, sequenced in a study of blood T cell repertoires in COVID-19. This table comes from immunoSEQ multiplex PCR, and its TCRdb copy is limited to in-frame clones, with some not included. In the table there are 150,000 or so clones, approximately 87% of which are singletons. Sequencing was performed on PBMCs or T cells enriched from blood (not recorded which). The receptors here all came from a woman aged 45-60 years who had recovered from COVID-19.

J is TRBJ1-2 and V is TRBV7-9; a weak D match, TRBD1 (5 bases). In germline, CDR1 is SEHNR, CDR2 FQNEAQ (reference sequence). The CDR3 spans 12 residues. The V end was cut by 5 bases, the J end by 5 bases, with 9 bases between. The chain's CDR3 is CASSLTAYGYTF. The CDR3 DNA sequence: TGTGCCAGCAGCCTGACAGCTTATGGCTACACCTTC.

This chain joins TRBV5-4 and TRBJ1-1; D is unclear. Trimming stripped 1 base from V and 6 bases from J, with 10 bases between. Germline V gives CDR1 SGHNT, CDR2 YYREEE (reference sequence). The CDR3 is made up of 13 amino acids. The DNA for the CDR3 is TGTGCCAGCAGCTTGCCCCGACACCCTGAAGCTTTCTTT. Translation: CASSLPRHPEAFF. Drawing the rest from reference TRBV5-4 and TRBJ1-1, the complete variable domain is ETGVTQSPTHLIKTRGQQVTLRCSSQSGHNTVSWYQQALGQGPQFIFQYYREEENGRGNFPPRFSGLQFPNYSSELNVNALELDDSALYLCASSLPRHPEAFFGQGTRLTVV.

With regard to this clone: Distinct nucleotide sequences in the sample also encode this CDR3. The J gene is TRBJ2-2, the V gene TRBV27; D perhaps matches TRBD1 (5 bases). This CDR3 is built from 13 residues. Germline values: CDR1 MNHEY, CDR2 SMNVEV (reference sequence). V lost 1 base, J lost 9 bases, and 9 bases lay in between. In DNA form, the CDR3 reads TGTGCCAGCAGTTTATGGGGCGGAAGGGAGCTGTTTTTT. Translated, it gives CASSLWGGRELFF.

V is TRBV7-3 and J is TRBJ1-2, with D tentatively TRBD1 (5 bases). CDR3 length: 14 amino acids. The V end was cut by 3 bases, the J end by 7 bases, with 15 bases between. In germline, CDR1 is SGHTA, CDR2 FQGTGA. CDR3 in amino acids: CASSFGSRVGGYTF. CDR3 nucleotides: TGTGCCAGCAGCTTTGGGTCCAGGGTTGGTGGCTACACCTTC.

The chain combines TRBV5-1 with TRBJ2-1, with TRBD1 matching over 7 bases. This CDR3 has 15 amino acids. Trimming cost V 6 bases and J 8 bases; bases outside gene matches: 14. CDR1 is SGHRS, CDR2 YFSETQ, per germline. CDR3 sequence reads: CASMVRDSLGDEQFF. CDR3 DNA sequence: TGCGCCAGCATGGTACGGGACAGCCTCGGGGATGAGCAGTTCTTC. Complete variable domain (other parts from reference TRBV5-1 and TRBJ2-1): KAGVTQTPRYLIKTRGQQVTLSCSPISGHRSVSWYQQTPGQGLQFLFEYFSETQRNKGNFPGRFSGRQFSNSRSEMNVSTLELGDSALYLCASMVRDSLGDEQFFGPGTRLTVL.

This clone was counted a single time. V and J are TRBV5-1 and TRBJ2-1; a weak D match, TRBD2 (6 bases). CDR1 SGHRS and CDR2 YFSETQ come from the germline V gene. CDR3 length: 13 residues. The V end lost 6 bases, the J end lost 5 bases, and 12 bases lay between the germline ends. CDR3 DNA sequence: TGCGCCAGCATGCGGGGCGGTAACAATGAGCAGTTCTTC. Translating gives CASMRGGNNEQFF.

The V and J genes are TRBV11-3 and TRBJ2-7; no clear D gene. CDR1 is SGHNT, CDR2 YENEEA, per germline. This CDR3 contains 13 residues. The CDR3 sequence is CASSLSSSSEQYV. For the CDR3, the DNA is TGTGCCAGCAGCTTATCCAGTTCCTCCGAGCAGTACGTC.

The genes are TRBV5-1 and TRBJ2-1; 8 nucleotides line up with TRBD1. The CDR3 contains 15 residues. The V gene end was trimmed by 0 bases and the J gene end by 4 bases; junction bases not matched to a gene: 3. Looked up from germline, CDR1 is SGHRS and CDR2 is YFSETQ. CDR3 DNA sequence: TGCGCCAGCAGCTTGGGGGACAGGACATACAATGAGCAGTTCTTC. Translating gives CASSLGDRTYNEQFF. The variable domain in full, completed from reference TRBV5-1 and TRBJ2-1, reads KAGVTQTPRYLIKTRGQQVTLSCSPISGHRSVSWYQQTPGQGLQFLFEYFSETQRNKGNFPGRFSGRQFSNSRSEMNVSTLELGDSALYLCASSLGDRTYNEQFFGPGTRLTVL.

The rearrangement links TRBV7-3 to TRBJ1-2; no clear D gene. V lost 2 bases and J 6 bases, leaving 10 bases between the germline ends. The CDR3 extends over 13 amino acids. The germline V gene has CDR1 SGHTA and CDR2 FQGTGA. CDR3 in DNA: TGTGCCAGCAGCTTAGGGGAGACGGATGGCTACACCTTC. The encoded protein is CASSLGETDGYTF.

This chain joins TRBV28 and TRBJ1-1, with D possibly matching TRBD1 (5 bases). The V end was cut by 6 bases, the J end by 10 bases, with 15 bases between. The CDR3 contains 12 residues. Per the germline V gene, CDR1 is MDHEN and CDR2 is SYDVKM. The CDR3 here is CASRPGLAAAFF. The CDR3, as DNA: TGTGCCAGCAGGCCAGGGTTGGCGGCAGCTTTCTTT.

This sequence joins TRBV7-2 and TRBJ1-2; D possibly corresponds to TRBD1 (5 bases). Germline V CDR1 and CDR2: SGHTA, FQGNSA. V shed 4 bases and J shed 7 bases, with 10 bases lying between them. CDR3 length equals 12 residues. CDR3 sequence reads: CASSWGGGGYTF. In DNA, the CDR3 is TGTGCCAGCAGCTGGGGCGGGGGTGGCTACACCTTC.

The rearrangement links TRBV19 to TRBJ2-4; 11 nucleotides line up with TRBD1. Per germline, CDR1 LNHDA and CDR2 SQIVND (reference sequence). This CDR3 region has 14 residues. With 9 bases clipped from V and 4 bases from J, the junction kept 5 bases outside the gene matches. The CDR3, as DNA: TGTGCCAGCGGTGGGACAGGGGGGAAAAACATTCAGTACTTC. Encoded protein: CASGGTGGKNIQYF. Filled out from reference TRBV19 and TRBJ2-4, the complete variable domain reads DGGITQSPKYLFRKEGQNVTLSCEQNLNHDAMYWYRQDPGQGLRLIYYSQIVNDFQKGDIAEGYSVSREKKESFPLTVTSAQKNPTAFYLCASGGTGGKNIQYFGAGTRLSVL.

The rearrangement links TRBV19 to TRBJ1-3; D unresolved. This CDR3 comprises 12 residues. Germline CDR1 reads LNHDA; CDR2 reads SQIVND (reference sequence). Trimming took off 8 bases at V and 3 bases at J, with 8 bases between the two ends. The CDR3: CASADYGNTIYF. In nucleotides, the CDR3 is TGTGCCAGTGCAGATTATGGAAACACCATATATTTT.

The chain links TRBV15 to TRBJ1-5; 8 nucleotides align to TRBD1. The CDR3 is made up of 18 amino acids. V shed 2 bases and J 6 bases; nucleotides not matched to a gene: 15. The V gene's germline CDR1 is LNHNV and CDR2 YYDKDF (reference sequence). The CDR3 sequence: CATSRTDRGPYRGQPQHF. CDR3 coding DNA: TGTGCCACCAGCAGAACAGACAGGGGTCCCTACCGGGGTCAGCCCCAGCATTTT.

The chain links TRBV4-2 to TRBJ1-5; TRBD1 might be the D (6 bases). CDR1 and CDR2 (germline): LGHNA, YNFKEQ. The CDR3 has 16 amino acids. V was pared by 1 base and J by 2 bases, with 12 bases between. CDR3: CASSQGGGDGNQPQHF. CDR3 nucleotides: TGTGCCAGCAGCCAAGGAGGGGGTGATGGCAATCAGCCCCAGCATTTT.

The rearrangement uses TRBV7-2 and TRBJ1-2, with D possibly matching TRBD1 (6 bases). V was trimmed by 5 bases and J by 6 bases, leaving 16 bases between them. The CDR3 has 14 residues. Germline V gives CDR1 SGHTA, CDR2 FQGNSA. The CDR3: CASSPYSGTNGYTF. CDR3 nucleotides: TGTGCCAGCAGCCCCTACTCAGGGACAAATGGCTACACCTTC.

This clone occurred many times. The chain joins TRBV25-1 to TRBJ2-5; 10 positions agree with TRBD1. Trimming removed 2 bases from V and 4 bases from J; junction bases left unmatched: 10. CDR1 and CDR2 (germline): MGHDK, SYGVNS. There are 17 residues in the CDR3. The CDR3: CASSENPGQGVSETQYF. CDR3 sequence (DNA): TGTGCCAGCAGTGAAAACCCTGGACAGGGGGTTTCAGAGACCCAGTACTTC.

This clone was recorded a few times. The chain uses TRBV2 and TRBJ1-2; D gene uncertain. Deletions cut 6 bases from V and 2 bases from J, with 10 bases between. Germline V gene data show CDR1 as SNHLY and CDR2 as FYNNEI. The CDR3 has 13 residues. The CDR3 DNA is TGTGCCAGCAGGATTGACTTGAACTATGGCTACACCTTC. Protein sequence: CASRIDLNYGYTF.

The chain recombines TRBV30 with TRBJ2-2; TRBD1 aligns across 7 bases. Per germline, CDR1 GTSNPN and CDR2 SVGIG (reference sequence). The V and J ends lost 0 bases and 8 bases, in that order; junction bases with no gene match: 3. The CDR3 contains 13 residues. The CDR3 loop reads CAWSVRGPGELFF. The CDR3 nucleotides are TGTGCCTGGAGTGTAAGGGGGCCGGGGGAGCTGTTTTTT.

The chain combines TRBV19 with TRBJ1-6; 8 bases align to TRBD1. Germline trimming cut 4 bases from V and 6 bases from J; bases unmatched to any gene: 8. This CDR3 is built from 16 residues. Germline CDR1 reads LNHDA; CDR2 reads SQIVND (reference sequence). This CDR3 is CASSSRGQGGNSPLHF. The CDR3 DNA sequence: TGTGCCAGTAGTAGCCGAGGACAGGGTGGTAATTCACCCCTCCACTTT.

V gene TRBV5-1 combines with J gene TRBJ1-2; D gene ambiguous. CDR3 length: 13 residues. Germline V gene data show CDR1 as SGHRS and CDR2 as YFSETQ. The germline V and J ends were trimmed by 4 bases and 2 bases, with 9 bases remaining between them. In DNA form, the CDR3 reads TGCGCCAGCAGCACCCGACAAAACTATGGCTACACCTTC. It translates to CASSTRQNYGYTF.

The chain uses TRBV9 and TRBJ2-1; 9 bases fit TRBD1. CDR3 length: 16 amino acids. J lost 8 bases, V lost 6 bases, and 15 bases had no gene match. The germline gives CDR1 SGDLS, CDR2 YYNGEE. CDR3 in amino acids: CASTAGSGTGPDEQFF. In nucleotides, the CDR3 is TGTGCCAGCACCGCTGGGTCCGGGACAGGGCCGGATGAGCAGTTCTTC.

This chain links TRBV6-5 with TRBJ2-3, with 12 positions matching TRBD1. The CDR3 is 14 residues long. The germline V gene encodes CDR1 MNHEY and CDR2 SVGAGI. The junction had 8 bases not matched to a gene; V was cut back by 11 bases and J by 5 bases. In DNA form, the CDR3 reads TGTGCCGGATCCGGGACAGGGGGCATAGATACGCAGTATTTT. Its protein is CAGSGTGGIDTQYF.